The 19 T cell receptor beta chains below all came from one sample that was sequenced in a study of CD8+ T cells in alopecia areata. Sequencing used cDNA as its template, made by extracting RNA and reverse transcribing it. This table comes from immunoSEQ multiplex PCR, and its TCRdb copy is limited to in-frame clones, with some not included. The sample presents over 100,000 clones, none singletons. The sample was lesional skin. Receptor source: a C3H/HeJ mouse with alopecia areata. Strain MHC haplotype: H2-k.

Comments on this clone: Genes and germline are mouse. The sequenced part of the CDR3 DNA is TGTGCCAGCGGTGAAGACTGGGGGGAGAACTATGCT. Amino acids: CASGEDWGENYA. The entire CDR3 is CASGEDWGENYAEQFF. J is TRBJ2-1 and V is TRBV13-2, with 10 bases aligning to TRBD2. Sequencing ends 4 residues short of the CDR3 end; the germline J gene provides the rest. The germline V gene encodes CDR1 NNHNN and CDR2 SYGAGS (reference sequence). The CDR3 length is 16 residues. V shed 2 bases and J 1 base; nucleotides not matched to a gene: 3.

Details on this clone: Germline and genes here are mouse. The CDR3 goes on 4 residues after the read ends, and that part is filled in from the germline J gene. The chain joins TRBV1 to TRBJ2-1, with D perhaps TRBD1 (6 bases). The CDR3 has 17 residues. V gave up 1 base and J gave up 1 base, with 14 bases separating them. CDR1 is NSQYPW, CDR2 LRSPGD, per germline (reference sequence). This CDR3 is CTCSAGGGGKNYAEQFF. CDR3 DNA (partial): TGCACCTGCAGTGCAGGAGGGGGAGGGAAAAACTATGCT.

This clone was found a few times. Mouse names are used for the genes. CDR3 sequence reads: CASSGQGIDTQYF. The DNA read from the CDR3 is TGTGCCAGCAGTGGGCAGGGGATAGAC. V gene TRBV13-3 combines with J gene TRBJ2-5, with D tentatively TRBD1 (6 bases). The sequence runs out 4 residues before the end of the CDR3; the remainder is reconstructed from the germline J gene. The CDR3 loop spans 13 amino acids. CDR1 NNHDY and CDR2 SYVADS come from the germline V gene.

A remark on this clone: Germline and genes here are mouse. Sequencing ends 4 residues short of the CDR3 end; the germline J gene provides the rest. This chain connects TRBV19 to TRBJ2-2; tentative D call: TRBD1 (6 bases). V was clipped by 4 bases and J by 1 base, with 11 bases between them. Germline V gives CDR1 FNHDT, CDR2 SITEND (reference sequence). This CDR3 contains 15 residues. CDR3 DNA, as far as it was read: TGTGCCAGCAGTCCGGGACAATTAAACACCGGG. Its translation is CASSPGQLNTG. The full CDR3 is CASSPGQLNTGQLYF.

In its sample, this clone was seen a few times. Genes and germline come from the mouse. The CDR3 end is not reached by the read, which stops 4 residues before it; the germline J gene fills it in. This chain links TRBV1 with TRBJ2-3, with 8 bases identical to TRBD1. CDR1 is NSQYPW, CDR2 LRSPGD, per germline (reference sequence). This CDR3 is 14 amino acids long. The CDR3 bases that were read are TGCACCTGCAGTGACCCCGGACAGGGAGAA. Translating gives CTCSDPGQGE. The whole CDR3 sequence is CTCSDPGQGETLYF.

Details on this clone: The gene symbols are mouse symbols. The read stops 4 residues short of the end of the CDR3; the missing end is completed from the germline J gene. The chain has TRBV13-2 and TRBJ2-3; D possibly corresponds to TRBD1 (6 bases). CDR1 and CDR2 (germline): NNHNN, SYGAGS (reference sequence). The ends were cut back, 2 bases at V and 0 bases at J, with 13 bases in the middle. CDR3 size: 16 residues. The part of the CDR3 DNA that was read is TGTGCCAGCGGTGACACCGGGACAATTAGTGCAGAA. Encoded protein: CASGDTGTISAE. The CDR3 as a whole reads CASGDTGTISAETLYF.

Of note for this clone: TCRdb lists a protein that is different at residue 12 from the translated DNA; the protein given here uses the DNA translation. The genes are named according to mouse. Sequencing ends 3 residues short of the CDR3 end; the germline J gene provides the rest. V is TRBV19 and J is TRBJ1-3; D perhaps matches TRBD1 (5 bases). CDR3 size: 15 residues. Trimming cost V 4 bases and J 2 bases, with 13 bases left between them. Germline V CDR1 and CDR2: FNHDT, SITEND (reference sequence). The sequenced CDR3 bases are TGTGCCAGCAGTTACCTCCAGGGTGCTGGAAATACG. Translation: CASSYLQGAGNT. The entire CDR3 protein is CASSYLQGAGNTLYF.

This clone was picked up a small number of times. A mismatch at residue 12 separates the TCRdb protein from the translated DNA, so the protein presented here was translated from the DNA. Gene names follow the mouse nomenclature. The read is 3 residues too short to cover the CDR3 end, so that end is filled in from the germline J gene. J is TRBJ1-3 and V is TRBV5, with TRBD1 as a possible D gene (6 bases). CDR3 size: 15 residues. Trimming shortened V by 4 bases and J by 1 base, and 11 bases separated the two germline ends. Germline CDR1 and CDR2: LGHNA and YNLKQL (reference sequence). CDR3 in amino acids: CASSPRQESGNTLYF. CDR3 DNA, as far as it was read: TGTGCCAGCAGCCCCCGACAGGAATCTGGAAATACG.

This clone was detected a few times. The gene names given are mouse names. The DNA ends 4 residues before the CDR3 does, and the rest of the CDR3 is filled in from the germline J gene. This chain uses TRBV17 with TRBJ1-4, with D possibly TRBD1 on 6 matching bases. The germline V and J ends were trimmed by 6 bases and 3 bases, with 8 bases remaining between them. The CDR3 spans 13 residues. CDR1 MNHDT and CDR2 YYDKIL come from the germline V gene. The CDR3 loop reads CASRDSPNERLFF. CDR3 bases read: TGTGCTAGCAGGGACAGCCCCAACGAA.

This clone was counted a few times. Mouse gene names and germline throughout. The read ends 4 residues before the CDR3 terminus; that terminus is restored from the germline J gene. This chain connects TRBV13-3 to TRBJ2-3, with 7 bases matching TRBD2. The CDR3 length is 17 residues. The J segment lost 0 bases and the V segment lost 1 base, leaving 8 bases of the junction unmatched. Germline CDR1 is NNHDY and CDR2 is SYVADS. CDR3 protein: CASSDQTGRPSAETLYF. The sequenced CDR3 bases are TGTGCCAGCAGTGATCAGACTGGGCGCCCTAGTGCAGAA.

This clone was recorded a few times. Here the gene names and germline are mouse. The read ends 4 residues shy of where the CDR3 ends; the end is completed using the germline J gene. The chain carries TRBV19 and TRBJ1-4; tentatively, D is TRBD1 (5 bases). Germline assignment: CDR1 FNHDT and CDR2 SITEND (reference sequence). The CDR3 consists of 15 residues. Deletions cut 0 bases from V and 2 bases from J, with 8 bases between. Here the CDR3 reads CASSIEGESNERLFF. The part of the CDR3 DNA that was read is TGTGCCAGCAGTATAGAAGGGGAGTCCAACGAA.

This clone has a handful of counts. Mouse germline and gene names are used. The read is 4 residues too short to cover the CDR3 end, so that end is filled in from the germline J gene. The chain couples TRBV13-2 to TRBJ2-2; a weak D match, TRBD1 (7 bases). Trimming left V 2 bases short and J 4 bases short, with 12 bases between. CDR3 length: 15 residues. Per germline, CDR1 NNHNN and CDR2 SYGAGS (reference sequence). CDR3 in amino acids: CASGERGPGTGQLYF. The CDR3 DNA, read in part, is TGTGCCAGCGGTGAGAGGGGGCCGGGCACCGGG.

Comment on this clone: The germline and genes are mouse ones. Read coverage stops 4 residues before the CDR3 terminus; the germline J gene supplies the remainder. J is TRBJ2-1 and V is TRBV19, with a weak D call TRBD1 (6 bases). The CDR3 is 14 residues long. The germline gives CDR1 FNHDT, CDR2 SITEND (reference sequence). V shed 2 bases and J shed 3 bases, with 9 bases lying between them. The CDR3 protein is CASSIYRAYAEQFF. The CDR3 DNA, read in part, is TGTGCCAGCAGTATTTACAGGGCCTATGCT.

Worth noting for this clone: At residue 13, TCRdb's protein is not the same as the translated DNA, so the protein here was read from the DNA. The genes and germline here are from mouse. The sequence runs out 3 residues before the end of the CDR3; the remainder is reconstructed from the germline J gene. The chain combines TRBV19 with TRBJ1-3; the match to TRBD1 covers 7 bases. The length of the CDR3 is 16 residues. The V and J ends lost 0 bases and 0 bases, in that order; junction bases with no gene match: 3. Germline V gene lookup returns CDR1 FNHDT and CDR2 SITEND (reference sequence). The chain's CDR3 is CASSIGDRNSGNTLYF. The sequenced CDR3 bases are TGTGCCAGCAGTATAGGGGACAGAAATTCTGGAAATACG.

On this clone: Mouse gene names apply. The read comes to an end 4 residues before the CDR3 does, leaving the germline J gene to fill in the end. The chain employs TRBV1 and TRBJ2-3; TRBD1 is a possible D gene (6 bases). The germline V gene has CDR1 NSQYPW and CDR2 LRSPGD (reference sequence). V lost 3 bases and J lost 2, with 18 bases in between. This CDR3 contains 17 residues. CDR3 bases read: TGCACCTGCAGTGCTCCCTCACAGGGAATTGATGCAGAA. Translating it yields CTCSAPSQGIDAE. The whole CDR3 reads CTCSAPSQGIDAETLYF.

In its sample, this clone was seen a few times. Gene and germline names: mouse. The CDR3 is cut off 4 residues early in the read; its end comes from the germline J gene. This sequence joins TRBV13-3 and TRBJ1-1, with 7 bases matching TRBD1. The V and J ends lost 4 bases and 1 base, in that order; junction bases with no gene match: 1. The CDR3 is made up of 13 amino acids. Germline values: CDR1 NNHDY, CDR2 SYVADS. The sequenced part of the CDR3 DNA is TGTGCCAGCAGTCAGGGGGTGAACACA. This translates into CASSQGVNT. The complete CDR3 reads CASSQGVNTEVFF.

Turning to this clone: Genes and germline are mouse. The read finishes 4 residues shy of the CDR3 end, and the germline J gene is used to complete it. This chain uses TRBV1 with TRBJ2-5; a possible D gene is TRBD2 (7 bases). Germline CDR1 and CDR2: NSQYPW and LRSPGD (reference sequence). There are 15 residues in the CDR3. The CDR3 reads CTCSAGGGGKDTQYF. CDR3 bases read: TGCACCTGCAGTGCAGGAGGGGGGGGGAAAGAC. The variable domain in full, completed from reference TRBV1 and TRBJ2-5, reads VTLLEQNPRWRLVPRGQAVNLRCILKNSQYPWMSWYQQDLQKQLQWLFTLRSPGDKEVKSLPGADYLATRVTDTELRLQVANMSQGRTLYCTCSAGGGGKDTQYFGPGTRLLVL.

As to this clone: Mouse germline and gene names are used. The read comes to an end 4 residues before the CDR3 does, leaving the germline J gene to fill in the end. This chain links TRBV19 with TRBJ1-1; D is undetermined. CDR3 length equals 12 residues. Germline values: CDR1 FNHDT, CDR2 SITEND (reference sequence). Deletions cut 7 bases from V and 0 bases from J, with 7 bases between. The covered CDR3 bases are TGTGCCAGCGAGGACTCAAACACA. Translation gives CASEDSNT. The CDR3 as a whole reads CASEDSNTEVFF.

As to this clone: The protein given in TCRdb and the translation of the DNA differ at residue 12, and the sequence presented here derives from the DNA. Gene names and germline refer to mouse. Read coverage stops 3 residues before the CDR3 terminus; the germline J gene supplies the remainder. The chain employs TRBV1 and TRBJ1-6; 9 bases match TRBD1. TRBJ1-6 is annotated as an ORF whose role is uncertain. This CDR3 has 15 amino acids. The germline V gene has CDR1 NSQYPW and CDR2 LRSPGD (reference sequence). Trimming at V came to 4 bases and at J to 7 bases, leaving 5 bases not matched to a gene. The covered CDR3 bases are TGCACCTGCAGTGTCCGGGACAGGGACAATTCGCCC. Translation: CTCSVRDRDNSP. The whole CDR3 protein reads CTCSVRDRDNSPLYF.